This T cell receptor beta chain was observed in a study of tumor and adjacent non-tumor tissue in lung cancer. Whole-study context: On average, productive TCRbeta reads reached some 4.4 million per sample. The study's findings and limits: Tumor TCR diversity, when higher, was linked to shorter survival. Normal lung showed higher cumulative top 100 clone frequency than tumor.

TCRbeta libraries were built with three rounds of nested PCR, modified from ARM-PCR. TCRdb reprocessed the multiplex PCR reads with MiXCR, giving one entry per CDR3 protein. Counted here are roughly 220,000 distinct CDR3 sequences, roughly 70% occurring once; the ten biggest clones make up approximately 26%. This sample's RNA came from whole unsorted tissue. This CDR3 comprises 14 residues. Trimming cost V 4 bases and J 0 bases, with 11 bases left between them. Germline V gives CDR1 DFQATT, CDR2 SNEGSKA (reference sequence). In regard to this clonotype: Its cognate antigen is unknown.

The chain recombines TRBV20-1 with TRBJ2-3; TRBD2 is a possible D gene (6 bases). This TCR was sampled from a man aged 60-69 years with non-small cell lung cancer. Sequenced: lung tumor tissue. Here the CDR3 reads CSAISGSSTDTQYF. Here the CDR3 DNA reads TGCAGTGCTATCAGCGGGTCTAGCACAGATACGCAGTATTTT.